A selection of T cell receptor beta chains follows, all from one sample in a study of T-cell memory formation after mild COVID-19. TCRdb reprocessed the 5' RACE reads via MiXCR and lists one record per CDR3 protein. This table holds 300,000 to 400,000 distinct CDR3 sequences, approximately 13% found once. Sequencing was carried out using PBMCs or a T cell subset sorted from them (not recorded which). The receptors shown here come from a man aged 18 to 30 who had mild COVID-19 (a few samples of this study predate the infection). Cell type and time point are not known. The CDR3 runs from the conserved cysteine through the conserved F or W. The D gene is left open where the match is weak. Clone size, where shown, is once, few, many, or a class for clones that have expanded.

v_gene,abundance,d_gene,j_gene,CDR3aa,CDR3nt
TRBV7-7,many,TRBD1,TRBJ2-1,CASSSSGGNEQFF,TGTGCTAGCAGCTCATCAGGGGGCAATGAGCAGTTCTTC
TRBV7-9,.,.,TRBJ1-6,CASSFGADNSPLHF,TGTGCCAGCAGCTTTGGGGCAGATAATTCACCCCTCCACTTT
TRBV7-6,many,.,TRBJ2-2,CASSSGLLNTGELFF,TGTGCCAGCAGCTCCGGACTGTTAAACACCGGGGAGCTGTTTTTT
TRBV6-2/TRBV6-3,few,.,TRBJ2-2,CASNDRNTGELFF,TGTGCCAGCAACGACAGGAACACCGGGGAGCTGTTTTTT
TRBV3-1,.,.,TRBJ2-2,CASSRGTVTGELFF,TGTGCCAGCAGCCGAGGGACGGTCACCGGGGAGCTGTTTTTT
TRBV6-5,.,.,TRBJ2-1,CASSYPRGGQFF,TGTGCCAGCAGTTACCCCAGGGGAGGGCAGTTCTTC
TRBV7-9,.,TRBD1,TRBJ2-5,CASSWGQEQETQYF,TGTGCCAGCAGCTGGGGACAGGAACAAGAGACCCAGTACTTC
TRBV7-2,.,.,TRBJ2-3,CASSVPWDTQYF,TGTGCCAGCAGCGTGCCCTGGGATACGCAGTATTTT
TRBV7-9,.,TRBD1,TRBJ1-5,CASSTDRGDQPQHF,TGTGCCAGCAGCACAGACAGGGGAGATCAGCCCCAGCATTTT
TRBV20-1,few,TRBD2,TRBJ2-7,CRLRTSGDSSYEQYF,TGCAGGTTACGGACTAGCGGGGACAGCTCCTACGAGCAGTACTTC
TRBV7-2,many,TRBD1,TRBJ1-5,CASSPRDRAVQPQHF,TGTGCCAGCAGCCCGAGGGACAGGGCGGTCCAGCCCCAGCATTTT
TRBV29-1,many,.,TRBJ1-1,CSVLENTEAFF,TGCAGCGTGTTGGAGAACACTGAAGCTTTCTTT
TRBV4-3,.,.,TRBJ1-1,CASSQDTRGYTEAFF,TGCGCCAGCAGCCAAGATACAAGGGGCTACACTGAAGCTTTCTTT
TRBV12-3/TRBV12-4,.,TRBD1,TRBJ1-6,CASTHRGQGWSPLHF,TGTGCCAGCACCCACCGGGGACAGGGTTGGTCACCCCTCCACTTT
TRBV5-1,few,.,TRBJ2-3,CASSSGFWATSTDTQYF,TGCGCCAGCAGTTCAGGGTTTTGGGCGACTAGCACAGATACGCAGTATTTT
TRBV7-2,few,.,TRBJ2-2,CASSRLQGSGELFF,TGTGCCAGCAGCCGTTTACAGGGAAGCGGGGAGCTGTTTTTT
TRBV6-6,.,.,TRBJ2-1,CASSYGGPLTYNEQFF,TGTGCCAGCAGTTACGGTGGGCCCCTCACCTACAATGAGCAGTTCTTC
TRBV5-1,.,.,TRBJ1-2,CASSFDRRSDGYTF,TGCGCCAGCAGCTTCGACAGGCGGAGCGATGGCTACACCTTC
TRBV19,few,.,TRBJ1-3,CASSISGRFSGNTIYF,TGTGCCAGTAGTATTTCCGGGAGGTTTTCTGGAAACACCATATATTTT
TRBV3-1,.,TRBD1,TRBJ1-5,CASSRGQGNFQPQHF,TGTGCCAGCAGCCGCGGACAGGGTAATTTTCAGCCCCAGCATTTT
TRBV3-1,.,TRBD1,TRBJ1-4,CASSLTHRGREKLFF,TGTGCCAGCAGCCTAACGCACAGGGGGCGGGAAAAACTGTTTTTT
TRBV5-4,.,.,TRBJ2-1,CASSLDPGAEQFF,TGTGCCAGCAGCTTGGATCCGGGGGCTGAGCAGTTCTTC
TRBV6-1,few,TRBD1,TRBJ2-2,CASSPRTGADTGELFF,TGTGCCAGCAGTCCCCGGACAGGGGCGGACACCGGGGAGCTGTTTTTT
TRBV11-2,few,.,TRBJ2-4,CASSLDLADIQYF,TGTGCCAGCAGCTTAGATCTAGCAGACATTCAGTACTTC
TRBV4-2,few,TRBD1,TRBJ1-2,CASSHGPGQGTHYGYTF,TGTGCCAGCAGCCACGGTCCGGGACAGGGGACACACTATGGCTACACCTTC
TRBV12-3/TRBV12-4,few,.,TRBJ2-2,CASSFYEQDTGELFF,TGTGCCAGCAGTTTTTACGAGCAAGACACCGGGGAGCTGTTTTTT
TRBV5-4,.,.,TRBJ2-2,CASSLEGTGTGELFF,TGTGCCAGCAGCTTGGAGGGGACCGGCACCGGGGAGCTGTTTTTT
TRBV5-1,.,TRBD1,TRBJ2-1,CASSGGTGAYNEQFF,TGCGCCAGCAGCGGAGGGACAGGGGCATACAATGAGCAGTTCTTC
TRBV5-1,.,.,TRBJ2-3,CASSLGPQGSSDTQYF,TGCGCCAGCAGCTTGGGCCCGCAGGGGAGTTCAGATACGCAGTATTTT
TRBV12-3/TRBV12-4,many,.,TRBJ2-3,CASSFSREYLVITDTQYF,TGTGCCAGCAGTTTTAGTAGGGAATACCTCGTAATCACAGATACGCAGTATTTT
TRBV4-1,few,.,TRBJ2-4,CASSYGPQRGFAKNIQYF,TGCGCCAGCAGCTACGGGCCCCAGAGGGGCTTTGCCAAAAACATTCAGTACTTC
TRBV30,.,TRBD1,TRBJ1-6,CAWSLQGNSPLHF,TGTGCCTGGAGCCTACAGGGGAATTCACCCCTCCACTTT
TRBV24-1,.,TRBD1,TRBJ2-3,CATSDRTGATDTQYF,TGTGCCACCAGTGACCGGACAGGGGCCACAGATACGCAGTATTTT
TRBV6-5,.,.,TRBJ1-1,CASRETEEAFF,TGTGCCAGCCGAGAGACAGAAGAAGCTTTCTTT
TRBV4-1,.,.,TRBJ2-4,CASSPVNRGGKNIQYF,TGCGCCAGCAGCCCAGTCAACAGGGGGGGCAAAAACATTCAGTACTTC
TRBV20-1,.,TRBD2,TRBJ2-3,CSATTSGAYTDTQYF,TGCAGTGCTACAACTAGCGGGGCCTACACAGATACGCAGTATTTT
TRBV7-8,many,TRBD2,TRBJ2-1,CASSSGLAGDPYNEQFF,TGTGCCAGCAGCTCCGGACTAGCGGGGGACCCCTACAATGAGCAGTTCTTC
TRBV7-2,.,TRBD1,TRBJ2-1,CASSLVYRGAEQFF,TGTGCCAGCAGCTTAGTTTACAGGGGAGCTGAGCAGTTCTTC
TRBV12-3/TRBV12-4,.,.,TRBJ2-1,CASSIAPSREQFF,TGTGCCAGCAGCATAGCCCCGAGCCGGGAGCAGTTCTTC
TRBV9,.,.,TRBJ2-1,CASSVETGGTYNEQFF,TGTGCCAGCAGCGTAGAGACAGGAGGGACCTACAATGAGCAGTTCTTC
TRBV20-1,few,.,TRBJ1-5,CSASSGYQPQHF,TGCAGTGCTAGTTCTGGGTACCAGCCCCAGCATTTT
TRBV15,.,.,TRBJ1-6,CATSRDPLATNSPLHF,TGTGCCACCAGCAGAGATCCCCTCGCCACCAATTCACCCCTCCACTTT